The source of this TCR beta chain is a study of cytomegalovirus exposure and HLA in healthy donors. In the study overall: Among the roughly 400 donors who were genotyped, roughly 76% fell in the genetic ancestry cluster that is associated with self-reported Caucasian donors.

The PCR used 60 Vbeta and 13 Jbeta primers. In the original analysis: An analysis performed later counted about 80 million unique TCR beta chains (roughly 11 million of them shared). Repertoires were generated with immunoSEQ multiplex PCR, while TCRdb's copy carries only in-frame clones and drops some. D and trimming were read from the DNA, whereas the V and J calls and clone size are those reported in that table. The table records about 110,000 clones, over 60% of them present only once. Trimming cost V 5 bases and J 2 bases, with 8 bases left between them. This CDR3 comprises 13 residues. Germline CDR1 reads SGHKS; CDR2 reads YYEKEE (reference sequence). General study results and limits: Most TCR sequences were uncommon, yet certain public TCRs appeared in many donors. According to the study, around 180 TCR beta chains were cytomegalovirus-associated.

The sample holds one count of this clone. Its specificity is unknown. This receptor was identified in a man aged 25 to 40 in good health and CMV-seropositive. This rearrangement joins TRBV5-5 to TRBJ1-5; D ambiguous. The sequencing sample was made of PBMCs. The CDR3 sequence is CASSRGGNQPQHF. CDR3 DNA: TGTGCCAGCAGTCGGGGTGGCAATCAGCCCCAGCATTTT.